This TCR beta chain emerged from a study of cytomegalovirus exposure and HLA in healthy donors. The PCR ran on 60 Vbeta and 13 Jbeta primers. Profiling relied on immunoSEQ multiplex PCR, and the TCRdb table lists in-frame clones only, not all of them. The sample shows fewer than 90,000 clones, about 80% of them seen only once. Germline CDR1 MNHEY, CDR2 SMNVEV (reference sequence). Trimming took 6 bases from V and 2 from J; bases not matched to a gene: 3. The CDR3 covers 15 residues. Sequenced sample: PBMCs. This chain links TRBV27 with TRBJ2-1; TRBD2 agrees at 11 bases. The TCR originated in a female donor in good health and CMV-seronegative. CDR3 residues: CASRTSGDPYNEQFF. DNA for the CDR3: TGTGCCAGCAGGACTAGCGGGGACCCCTACAATGAGCAGTTCTTC.